A single sample gave rise to the 24 T cell receptor beta chains below, sequenced in a study of T-cell reconstitution after alpha-beta-depleted transplantation in children. The authors prepared the TCRbeta library with unique molecular identifiers. TCRdb processed the PCR reads anew with MiXCR; each CDR3 protein has one entry. The sample holds approximately 980,000 distinct CDR3 sequences; about 29% are singletons and the top ten take about 28%. The sample here was PBMCs, mostly from graft donor cells, taken 360 days after TCRalphabeta/CD19-depleted stem cell transplant. These receptor sequences come from a boy younger than two who had a stem cell transplant for SCID, so the T cells may come from the graft donor.

The V call is TRBV6-5, the J call TRBJ1-3, with no clear D. V shed 2 bases and J shed 0 bases, with 8 bases lying between them. Germline CDR1 reads MNHEY; CDR2 reads SVGAGI. The CDR3 is 15 residues long. In DNA, the CDR3 is TGTGCCAGCAGTTACGATGAGAGCTCTGGAAACACCATATATTTT. Translating gives CASSYDESSGNTIYF.

J is TRBJ2-5 and V is TRBV15; D is ambiguous. Trimming took 4 bases from V and 5 from J, leaving 14 bases between them. The germline gives CDR1 LNHNV, CDR2 YYDKDF (reference sequence). This CDR3 comprises 14 residues. CDR3: CATSTRPSYETQYF. The CDR3, as DNA: TGTGCCACCAGCACCCGACCTAGTTACGAGACCCAGTACTTC.

This clonotype was counted a few times. The genes are TRBV6-5 and TRBJ1-2; the match to TRBD1 covers 8 bases. The CDR3 is 16 amino acids. Trimming removed 0 bases from V and 6 bases from J; junction bases left unmatched: 9. Germline V CDR1 and CDR2: MNHEY, SVGAGI. In DNA form, the CDR3 reads TGTGCCAGCAGTTACTCCCTCGGACAGGGCGTCGATGGCTACACCTTC. It yields the protein CASSYSLGQGVDGYTF.

This clonotype was counted a few times. The V gene is TRBV12-3 or TRBV12-4, the J gene TRBJ1-6; tentatively, D is TRBD1 (6 bases). There are 14 residues in the CDR3. V lost 2 bases to trimming and J lost 8 bases, with 10 bases between them. The CDR3 DNA is TGTGCCAGCAGTTTACGACAGGTAGATTCACCCCTCCACTTT. As protein: CASSLRQVDSPLHF.

The chain combines TRBV7-9 with TRBJ2-1, with TRBD2 identical over 7 bases. Germline V gene data show CDR1 as SEHNR and CDR2 as FQNEAQ (reference sequence). CDR3 length equals 13 residues. Trimming cost V 4 bases and J 8 bases; bases outside gene matches: 5. The CDR3 spells CASSSGRGDEQFF. CDR3 nucleotide sequence: TGTGCCAGCAGCTCGGGACGGGGGGATGAGCAGTTCTTC.

The chain combines TRBV9 with TRBJ2-5; 7 nucleotides line up with TRBD2. The CDR3 has 16 residues. The trim removed 4 bases at V and 5 bases at J, leaving 14 bases unmatched. The germline V gene encodes CDR1 SGDLS and CDR2 YYNGEE. CDR3 in amino acids: CASSPWGTTGRETQYF. The CDR3 DNA is TGTGCCAGCAGCCCGTGGGGGACTACCGGAAGGGAGACCCAGTACTTC.

The sample holds a few counts of this clonotype. The chain employs TRBV20-1 and TRBJ2-3, with 7 bases that match TRBD2. The V gene's germline CDR1 is DFQATT and CDR2 SNEGSKA (reference sequence). The V gene end was trimmed by 5 bases and the J gene end by 2 bases; junction bases not matched to a gene: 10. CDR3 length: 15 amino acids. The CDR3 DNA sequence: TGCAGTGCTGGACTTGCGGGGGAACCCACAGATACGCAGTATTTT. Translated: CSAGLAGEPTDTQYF.

This clonotype turned up a few times. This chain joins TRBV28 and TRBJ1-1; possibly TRBD1 for D (6 bases). CDR1 MDHEN and CDR2 SYDVKM come from the germline V gene. The ends were cut back, 8 bases at V and 3 bases at J, with 19 bases in the middle. The CDR3 is 15 amino acids. CDR3 loop: CASYRQALGDTEAFF. In DNA form, the CDR3 reads TGTGCCAGCTATCGACAGGCCTTAGGGGACACTGAAGCTTTCTTT.

The chain recombines TRBV5-1 with TRBJ2-1; maybe TRBD2 (7 bases). V shed 4 bases and J shed 6 bases, with 14 bases lying between them. Germline CDR1 is SGHRS and CDR2 is YFSETQ. This CDR3 contains 14 residues. The CDR3 DNA sequence: TGCGCCAGCAGCACGGGGAGGGGGGCCAATGAGCAGTTCTTC. As protein: CASSTGRGANEQFF. The entire variable domain, with the rest obtained from reference TRBV5-1 and TRBJ2-1, is as follows: KAGVTQTPRYLIKTRGQQVTLSCSPISGHRSVSWYQQTPGQGLQFLFEYFSETQRNKGNFPGRFSGRQFSNSRSEMNVSTLELGDSALYLCASSTGRGANEQFFGPGTRLTVL.

The chain uses TRBV20-1 and TRBJ2-1; 7 bases map to TRBD1. CDR1 and CDR2 from the germline V gene are DFQATT and SNEGSKA (reference sequence). The length of the CDR3 is 17 residues. J was trimmed by 0 bases and V by 2 bases; bases with no gene match: 10. The CDR3 protein is CSARFLQGLPSYNEQFF. CDR3 sequence (DNA): TGCAGTGCTAGATTCTTACAGGGGTTACCCTCCTACAATGAGCAGTTCTTC.

The gene calls are TRBV7-3 and TRBJ2-3; the match to TRBD2 covers 11 bases. Germline V gives CDR1 SGHTA, CDR2 FQGTGA. The CDR3 consists of 16 residues. V shed 5 bases, J shed 0 bases, and the junction held 4 bases outside the gene matches. The CDR3: CASSPTSGVSTDTQYF. The CDR3, as DNA: TGTGCCAGCAGCCCGACTAGCGGGGTAAGCACAGATACGCAGTATTTT.

V is TRBV27 and J is TRBJ2-7, with D possibly TRBD2 on 7 matching bases. In germline, CDR1 is MNHEY, CDR2 SMNVEV (reference sequence). The CDR3 has 14 residues. Trimming removed 5 bases from V and 2 bases from J, with 13 bases in between. CDR3 sequence: CASSGGGPPYEQYF. Written as DNA, the CDR3 is TGTGCCAGCAGTGGGGGGGGCCCCCCCTACGAGCAGTACTTC.

This clonotype was counted between two and nine times. V is TRBV5-1 and J is TRBJ2-1; TRBD2 agrees at 11 bases. The CDR3 is made up of 16 amino acids. V shed 3 bases, J shed 3 bases, and the junction held 5 bases outside the gene matches. CDR1 is SGHRS and CDR2 is YFSETQ in the germline V gene. CDR3 bases: TGCGCCAGCAGCTGGGGGACTAGCGGATTCTACAATGAGCAGTTCTTC. Translated, it gives CASSWGTSGFYNEQFF.

This clonotype showed up just a few times. V gene TRBV15 combines with J gene TRBJ1-1; D remains unclear. The ends were cut back, 0 bases at V and 0 bases at J, with 11 bases in the middle. CDR3 length equals 16 residues. Germline CDR1 reads LNHNV; CDR2 reads YYDKDF (reference sequence). The CDR3 DNA is TGTGCCACCAGCAGAGATTTTGGAGCTTTGAACACTGAAGCTTTCTTT. It is translated as CATSRDFGALNTEAFF.

This clonotype came up a few times. The chain has TRBV10-3 and TRBJ2-5; 9 positions match TRBD1. The trim removed 6 bases at V and 0 bases at J, leaving 2 bases unmatched. CDR1 and CDR2 (germline): ENHRY, SYGVKD. There are 14 residues in the CDR3. The CDR3 sequence: CAIRGQGYQETQYF. The CDR3 coding sequence is TGTGCCATCAGGGGACAGGGTTACCAAGAGACCCAGTACTTC.

This clonotype was counted only a few times. The V call is TRBV28, the J call TRBJ1-3, with 7 bases identical to TRBD1. The germline V gene has CDR1 MDHEN and CDR2 SYDVKM. The CDR3 is 17 residues long. The junction had 10 bases not matched to a gene; V was cut back by 5 bases and J by 0 bases. CDR3 in amino acids: CASSPHRQGHSGNTIYF. CDR3 DNA sequence: TGTGCCAGCAGTCCACATCGACAGGGTCACTCTGGAAACACCATATATTTT.

This clonotype has more than one count but fewer than ten. The J gene is TRBJ1-1, the V gene TRBV29-1; possible D gene TRBD1, 5 bases. The CDR3 totals 14 residues. Germline V gene lookup returns CDR1 SQVTM and CDR2 ANQGSEA. Trimming stripped 7 bases from V and 1 base from J, with 16 bases between. CDR3 DNA: TGCAGCGCCACCAAAGGTGGGGGGAACACTGAAGCTTTCTTT. Protein product: CSATKGGGNTEAFF. The entire variable domain, with the rest obtained from reference TRBV29-1 and TRBJ1-1, is as follows: SAVISQKPSRDICQRGTSLTIQCQVDSQVTMMFWYRQQPGQSLTLIATANQGSEATYESGFVIDKFPISRPNLTFSTLTVSNMSPEDSSIYLCSATKGGGNTEAFFGQGTRLTVV.

The chain carries TRBV5-1 and TRBJ2-5, with unresolved D. The germline gives CDR1 SGHRS, CDR2 YFSETQ. Trimming removed 3 bases at V and 1 base at J, with 10 bases between. The CDR3 sequence is 14 residues long. The CDR3 DNA follows: TGCGCCAGCAGCTACGTACAGAGCCAAGAGACCCAGTACTTC. Its protein is CASSYVQSQETQYF.

In its sample, this clonotype was seen a few times. The chain has TRBV5-1 and TRBJ2-5; D call uncertain. The CDR3 is 13 amino acids. Germline V gives CDR1 SGHRS, CDR2 YFSETQ. Trimming removed 0 bases at V and 6 bases at J, with 9 bases between. The CDR3: CASSLVDGQTQYF. CDR3 in DNA: TGCGCCAGCAGCTTGGTGGACGGACAGACCCAGTACTTC.

This clonotype has a count of ten or more. The gene calls are TRBV10-3 and TRBJ1-1; the D is unclear. Germline V CDR1 and CDR2: ENHRY, SYGVKD. Trimming removed 0 bases at V and 4 bases at J, with 9 bases between. The CDR3 spans 14 residues. CDR3 loop: CAISESGPITEAFF. The CDR3 nucleotides are TGTGCCATCAGTGAGTCGGGTCCTATCACTGAAGCTTTCTTT.

V is TRBV2 and J is TRBJ1-2; 9 bases are a match to TRBD1. Germline values: CDR1 SNHLY, CDR2 FYNNEI. V dropped 7 bases and J dropped 7; count of bases not matched to a gene: 7. CDR3 size: 13 residues. The CDR3 loop is CASTRDRVGGYTF. Here the CDR3 DNA reads TGTGCCAGCACCCGGGACAGGGTGGGTGGCTACACCTTC. Full variable domain (rest looked up from reference TRBV2 and TRBJ1-2): EPEVTQTPSHQVTQMGQEVILRCVPISNHLYFYWYRQILGQKVEFLVSFYNNEISEKSEIFDDQFSVERPDGSNFTLKIRSTKLEDSAMYFCASTRDRVGGYTFGSGTRLTVV.

This clonotype has a count of ten or more. The V call is TRBV27, the J call TRBJ2-3; D not resolved. The CDR3 runs to 13 residues. CDR1 is MNHEY and CDR2 is SMNVEV in the germline V gene (reference sequence). Trimming stripped 4 bases from V and 4 bases from J, with 9 bases between. CDR3 sequence reads: CASSWGRADTQYF. The CDR3 nucleotides read TGTGCCAGCAGTTGGGGTAGAGCAGATACGCAGTATTTT.

A few counts support this clonotype. The chain carries TRBV4-2 and TRBJ1-2; D gene uncertain. V lost 4 bases to trimming and J lost 2 bases, with 20 bases between them. Looked up from germline, CDR1 is LGHNA and CDR2 is YNFKEQ. The CDR3 has 17 amino acids. DNA of the CDR3: TGTGCCAGCAGCCCTTCGTTAGGGTCAGCCCAGAACTATGGCTACACCTTC. Encoded protein: CASSPSLGSAQNYGYTF.

This clonotype was picked up a small number of times. The V gene is TRBV7-2, the J gene TRBJ2-3; TRBD2 aligns across 10 bases. The CDR3 contains 16 residues. Germline values: CDR1 SGHTA, CDR2 FQGNSA. J lost 7 bases, V lost 5 bases, and 12 bases had no gene match. The CDR3 region is CASSPHQPGLANTQYF. The CDR3 region has the DNA TGTGCCAGCAGCCCACATCAGCCGGGACTAGCGAATACGCAGTATTTT.